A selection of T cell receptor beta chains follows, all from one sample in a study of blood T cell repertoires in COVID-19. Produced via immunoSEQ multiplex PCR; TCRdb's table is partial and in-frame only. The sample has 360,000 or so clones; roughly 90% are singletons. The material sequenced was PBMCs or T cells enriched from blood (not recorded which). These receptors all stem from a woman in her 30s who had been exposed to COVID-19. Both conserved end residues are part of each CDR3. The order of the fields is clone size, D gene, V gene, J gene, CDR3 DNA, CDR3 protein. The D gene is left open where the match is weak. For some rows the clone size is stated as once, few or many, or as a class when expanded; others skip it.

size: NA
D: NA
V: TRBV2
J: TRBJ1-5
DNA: TGTGCCAGCAGTGAAAGGGCAGGGAATCAGCCCCAGCATTTT
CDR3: CASSERAGNQPQHF

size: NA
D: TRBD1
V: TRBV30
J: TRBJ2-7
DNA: TGTGCCTGGAGTCCTCGACCGGGACAGGGGGCTAGTGAGCAGTACTTC
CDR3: CAWSPRPGQGASEQYF

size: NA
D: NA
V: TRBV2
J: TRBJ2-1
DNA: TGTGCCAGCAGCTTAGAAGTCGACAGAGAGCAGTTCTTC
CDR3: CASSLEVDREQFF

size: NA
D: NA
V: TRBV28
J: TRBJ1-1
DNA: TGTGCCAGCAGTCTAACAGTGGATTGGACTGAAGCTTTCTTT
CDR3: CASSLTVDWTEAFF

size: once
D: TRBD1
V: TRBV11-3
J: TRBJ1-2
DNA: TGTGCCAGCAGCTCCGGGACAGCGGAAAGCTACACCTTC
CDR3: CASSSGTAESYTF

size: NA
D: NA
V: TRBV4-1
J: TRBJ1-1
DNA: TGCGCCAGCAGCCCGAAATGGACTGTGAGTGAAGCTTTCTTT
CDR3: CASSPKWTVSEAFF

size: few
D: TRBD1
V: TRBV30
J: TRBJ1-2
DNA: TGTGCCCCCAGGACAGGGGGGGATGGCTACACCTTC
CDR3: CAPRTGGDGYTF

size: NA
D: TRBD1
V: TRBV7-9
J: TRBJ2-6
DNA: TGTGCCAGCAGCCTCCCCGGGACAGGCTTTTCTGGGGCCAACGTCCTGACTTTC
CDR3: CASSLPGTGFSGANVLTF

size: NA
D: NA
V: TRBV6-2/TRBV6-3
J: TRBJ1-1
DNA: TGTGCCAGCAGTTCCTCCCAGGAGCGGACTGAAGCTTTCTTT
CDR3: CASSSSQERTEAFF

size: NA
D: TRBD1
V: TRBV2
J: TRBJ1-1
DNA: TGTGCCATTCCCGGACAGGAGAACACTGAAGCTTTCTTT
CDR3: CAIPGQENTEAFF

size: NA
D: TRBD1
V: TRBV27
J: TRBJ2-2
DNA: TGTGCCAGCAGTGGTGGGACAGCCGGGGAGCTGTTTTTT
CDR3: CASSGGTAGELFF

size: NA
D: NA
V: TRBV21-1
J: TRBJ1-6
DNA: TGTGCCAGCAGCAGGACAGGGCCAAGGGGTAATTCACCCCTCCACTTT
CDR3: CASSRTGPRGNSPLHF

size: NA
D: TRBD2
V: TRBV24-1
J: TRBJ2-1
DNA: TGTGCCACCAGTGGATTCGGGACTAGCGGTGATGAGCAGTTCTTC
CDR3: CATSGFGTSGDEQFF

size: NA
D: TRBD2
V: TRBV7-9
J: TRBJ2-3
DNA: TGTGCCAGCAGTCAAACTAGCGGGAGGGTAGATACGCAGTATTTT
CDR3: CASSQTSGRVDTQYF

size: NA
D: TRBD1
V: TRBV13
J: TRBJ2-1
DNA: TGTGCCAGCAGCGGGGACAGGGGCGGCAATGAGCAGTTCTTC
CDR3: CASSGDRGGNEQFF

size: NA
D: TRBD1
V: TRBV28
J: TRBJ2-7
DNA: TGTGCCAGCAGTCGGACAGGGGGCGTCTACGAGCAGTACTTC
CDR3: CASSRTGGVYEQYF

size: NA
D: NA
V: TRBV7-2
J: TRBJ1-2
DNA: TGTGCCAGCAGCCCCGGACAGTCGCATGGCTACACCTTC
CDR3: CASSPGQSHGYTF

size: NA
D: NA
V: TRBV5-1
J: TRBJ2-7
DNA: TGCGCCAGCAGCTTCGGGACTGAATACGAGCAGTACTTC
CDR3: CASSFGTEYEQYF

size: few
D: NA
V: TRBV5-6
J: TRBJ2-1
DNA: TGTGCCAGCAGCTCCGACGGGGGGTTCTTC
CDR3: CASSSDGGFF

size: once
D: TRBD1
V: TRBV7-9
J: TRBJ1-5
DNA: TGTGCCAGCAGCCCCGACAGGGCTCGATGGAATAGCAATCAGCCCCAGCATTTT
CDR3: CASSPDRARWNSNQPQHF

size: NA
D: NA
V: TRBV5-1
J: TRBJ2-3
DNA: TGCGCCAGCAGCTTGGGGCCCACAGATACGCAGTATTTT
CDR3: CASSLGPTDTQYF

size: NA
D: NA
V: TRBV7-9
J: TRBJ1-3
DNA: TGTGCCAGCAGCTTTGGCACGGCCGGGGACACCATATATTTT
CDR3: CASSFGTAGDTIYF

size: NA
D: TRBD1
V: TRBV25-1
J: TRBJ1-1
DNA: TGTGCCAGCAGTGATAGGACAGGGGCTCTTATAGAAGCTTTCTTT
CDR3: CASSDRTGALIEAFF

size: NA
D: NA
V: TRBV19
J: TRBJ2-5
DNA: TGTGCCAGTAGTATTGTCGCAGGCCCACAAGAGACCCAGTACTTC
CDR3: CASSIVAGPQETQYF

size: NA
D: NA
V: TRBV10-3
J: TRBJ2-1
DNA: TGTGCCATCAGTGGGTGGAGCCACGGGATTAGGGACAATGGGAATGAGCAGTTCTTC
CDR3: CAISGWSHGIRDNGNEQFF

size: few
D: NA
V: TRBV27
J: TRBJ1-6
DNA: TGTGCCAGCCGACCGAGGAATACCAATTCACCCCTCCACTTT
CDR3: CASRPRNTNSPLHF

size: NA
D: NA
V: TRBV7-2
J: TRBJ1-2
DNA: TGTGCCAGCAGCCCATACAGTTTTGATAACTATGGCTACACCTTC
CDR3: CASSPYSFDNYGYTF

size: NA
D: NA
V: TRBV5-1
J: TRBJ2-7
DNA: TGCGCCAGCAGACCCGGAGCGGGCAGTGCCTACGAGCAGTACTTC
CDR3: CASRPGAGSAYEQYF

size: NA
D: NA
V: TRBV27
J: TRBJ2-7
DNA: TGTGCCAGCAGTTTTGTGCGGGGATTAAGCTCCTACGAGCAGTACTTC
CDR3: CASSFVRGLSSYEQYF

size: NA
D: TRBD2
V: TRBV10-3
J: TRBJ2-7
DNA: TGTGCCATCACAGATCCAGCGGGAGGTCACGAGCAGTACTTC
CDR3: CAITDPAGGHEQYF

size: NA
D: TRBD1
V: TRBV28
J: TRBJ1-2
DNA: TGTGCCAGCAGTCAAAAAACCGGGACAGACTACTATGGCTACACCTTC
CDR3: CASSQKTGTDYYGYTF

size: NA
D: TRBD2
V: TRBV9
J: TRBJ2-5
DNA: TGTGCCAGCAGCGTAGCAACTAGCGGGAGGGCCCTCCAAGAGACCCAGTACTTC
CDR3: CASSVATSGRALQETQYF

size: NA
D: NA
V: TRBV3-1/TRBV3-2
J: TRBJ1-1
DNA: TGTGCCAGCAGCCACCCGGGGACTGAAGCTTTCTTT
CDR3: CASSHPGTEAFF

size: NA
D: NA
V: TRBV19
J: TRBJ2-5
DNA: TGTGCCAGTAGTGGGGCAGGGGTGATAGAGACCCAGTACTTC
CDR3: CASSGAGVIETQYF

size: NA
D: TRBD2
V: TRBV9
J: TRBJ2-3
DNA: TGTGCCAGCAGCGTAGCCCCGACTAGCGGGTACACAGATACGCAGTATTTT
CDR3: CASSVAPTSGYTDTQYF

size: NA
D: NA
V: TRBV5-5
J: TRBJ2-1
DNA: TGTGCCAGCAGCCTCAGGGAATCCTACAATGAGCAGTTCTTC
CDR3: CASSLRESYNEQFF

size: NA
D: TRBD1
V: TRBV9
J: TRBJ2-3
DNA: TGTGCCAGCAGCGCGGGACAGGGGATAGATACGCAGTATTTT
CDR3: CASSAGQGIDTQYF

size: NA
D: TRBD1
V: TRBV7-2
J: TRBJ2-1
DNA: TGTGCCAGCAGCCGGGACAGGGGTTCCTACAATGAGCAGTTCTTC
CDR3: CASSRDRGSYNEQFF

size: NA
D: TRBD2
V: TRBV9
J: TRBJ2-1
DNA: TGTGCCAGCAGCGTAGGGGGCGGGAGTTCCTACAATGAGCAGTTCTTC
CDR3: CASSVGGGSSYNEQFF

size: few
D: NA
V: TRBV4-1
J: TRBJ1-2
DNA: TGCGCCAGCAGCCAAGATGGGCAGCCTCTGGATGGCTACACCTTC
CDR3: CASSQDGQPLDGYTF

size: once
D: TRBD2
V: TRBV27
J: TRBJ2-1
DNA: TGTGCCAGCAGATTAGCGGGAGGCTCTAGGGAGCAGTTCTTC
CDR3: CASRLAGGSREQFF

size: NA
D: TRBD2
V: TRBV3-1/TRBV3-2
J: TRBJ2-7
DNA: TGTGCCAGCAGCCTGGGGGGGGTCAACGAGCAGTACTTC
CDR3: CASSLGGVNEQYF

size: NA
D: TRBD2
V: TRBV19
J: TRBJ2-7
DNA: TGTGCCAGTAGTGCGCCGGGACTAGATTCCTACGAGCAGTACTTC
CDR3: CASSAPGLDSYEQYF

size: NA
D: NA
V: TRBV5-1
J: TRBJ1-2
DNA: TGCGCCAGCAGCTTGACAGGGTCTAACTATGGCTACACCTTC
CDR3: CASSLTGSNYGYTF

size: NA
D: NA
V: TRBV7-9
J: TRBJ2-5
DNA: TGTGCCAGCAGCCCACAAGAGACCCAGTACTTC
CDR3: CASSPQETQYF

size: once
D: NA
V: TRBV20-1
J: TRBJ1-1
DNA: TGCAGTGCTAGGCAGGGCACTGAAGCTTTCTTT
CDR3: CSARQGTEAFF

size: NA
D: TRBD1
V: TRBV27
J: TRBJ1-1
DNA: TGTGCCAGCAGTTTATCGGAGGGGGCGGGCACTGAAGCTTTCTTT
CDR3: CASSLSEGAGTEAFF

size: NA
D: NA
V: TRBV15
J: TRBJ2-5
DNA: TGTGCCACCAGCAGAGATGCTGGTTTGCAGGAGGGGACCCAGTACTTC
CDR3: CATSRDAGLQEGTQYF

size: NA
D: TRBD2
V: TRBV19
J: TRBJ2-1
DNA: TGTGCCATTCAACTGACAGCGGGAGCGAACAATGAGCAGTTCTTC
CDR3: CAIQLTAGANNEQFF

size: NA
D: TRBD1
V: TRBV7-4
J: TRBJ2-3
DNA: TGTGCCAGCAGCCCAAAACAGGGGGTGGCAGATACGCAGTATTTT
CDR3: CASSPKQGVADTQYF

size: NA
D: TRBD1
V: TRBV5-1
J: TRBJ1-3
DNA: TGCGCCAGCAGCCAGGCGGGACAGGGGGAAGGAAACACCATATATTTT
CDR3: CASSQAGQGEGNTIYF

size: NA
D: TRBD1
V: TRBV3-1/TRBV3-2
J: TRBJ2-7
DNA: TGTGCCAGCAGCCAAGATCGAGTCCGACAGGGGGCCACCTACGAGCAGTACTTC
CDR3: CASSQDRVRQGATYEQYF

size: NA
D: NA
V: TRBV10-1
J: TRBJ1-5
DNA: TGCGCCAGCAGTGAGTCGATGAGGGTTAATCAGCCCCAGCATTTT
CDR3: CASSESMRVNQPQHF